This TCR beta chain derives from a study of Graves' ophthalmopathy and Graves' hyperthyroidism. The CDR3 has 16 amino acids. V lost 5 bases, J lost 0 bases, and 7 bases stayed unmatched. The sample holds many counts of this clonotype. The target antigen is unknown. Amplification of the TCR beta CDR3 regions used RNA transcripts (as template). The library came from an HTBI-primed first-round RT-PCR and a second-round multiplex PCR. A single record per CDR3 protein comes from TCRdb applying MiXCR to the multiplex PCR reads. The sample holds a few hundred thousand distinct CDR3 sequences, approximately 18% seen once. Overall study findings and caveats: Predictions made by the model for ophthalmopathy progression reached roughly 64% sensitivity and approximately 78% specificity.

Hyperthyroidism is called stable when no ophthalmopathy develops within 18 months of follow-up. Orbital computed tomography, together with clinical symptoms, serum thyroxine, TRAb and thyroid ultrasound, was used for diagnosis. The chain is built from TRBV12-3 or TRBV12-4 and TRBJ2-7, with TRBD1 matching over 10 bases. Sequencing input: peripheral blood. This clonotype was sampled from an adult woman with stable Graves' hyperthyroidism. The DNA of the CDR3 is TGTGCCAGCAGTCCAGGAAGACAGGGGGCCTCCTACGAGCAGTACTTC. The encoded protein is CASSPGRQGASYEQYF.